One and the same sample provided the 18 T cell receptor beta chains below, sequenced in a study of T cell responses to AZD1222 COVID-19 vaccine. Libraries were prepared by immunoSEQ multiplex PCR; TCRdb keeps only in-frame clonotypes and omits some of them. The table records around 160,000 clones, 90% to 95% of them present only once. This sample comprised peripheral blood, obtained on day 0 of AZD1222 vaccination. The receptors were sampled from an adult in good health.

The V and J genes are TRBV2 and TRBJ1-1, with no clear D. Germline CDR1 SNHLY, CDR2 FYNNEI. This CDR3 contains 13 residues. The V end was cut by 7 bases, the J end by 6 bases, with 15 bases between. CDR3 protein: CASIRTGVPEAFF. Written as DNA, the CDR3 is TGTGCCAGCATCCGGACGGGAGTGCCTGAAGCTTTCTTT.

This rearrangement joins TRBV6-5 to TRBJ1-2, with 7 bases lining up with TRBD1. The CDR3 length is 13 residues. Germline V gene sequence: CDR1 MNHEY, CDR2 SVGAGI. After removal of 5 bases from V and 3 bases from J, the junction contained 3 bases not matched to a gene. CDR3 protein: CASSPGTDYGYTF. The CDR3, as DNA: TGTGCCAGCAGTCCCGGGACAGACTATGGCTACACCTTC.

This clone was seen a single time. V gene TRBV10-2 combines with J gene TRBJ1-1; weak D call: TRBD1 (5 bases). Germline lookup yields CDR1 WSHSY and CDR2 SAAADI. Trimming cost V 7 bases and J 1 base, with 10 bases left between them. This CDR3 comprises 13 residues. As DNA, the CDR3 is TGCGCCAGCAATACCCAGGGGAACACTGAAGCTTTCTTT. Translation: CASNTQGNTEAFF.

CDR3 nucleotide sequence: TGTGCCTGGAGTGTAAATAGGGGGACAGATACGCAGTATTTT. Residues: CAWSVNRGTDTQYF. The chain uses TRBV30 and TRBJ2-3; TRBD1 is a possible D gene (6 bases). The CDR3 totals 14 residues. Per the germline V gene, CDR1 is GTSNPN and CDR2 is SVGIG (reference sequence). Trimming stripped 0 bases from V and 3 bases from J, with 10 bases between. The full variable domain, rest sourced from reference TRBV30 and TRBJ2-3, is SQTIHQWPATLVQPVGSPLSLECTVEGTSNPNLYWYRQAAGRGLQLLFYSVGIGQISSEVPQNLSASRPQDRQFILSSKKLLLSDSGFYLCAWSVNRGTDTQYFGPGTRLTVL.

This clone appeared once. V usage is TRBV3-1 (or the pseudogene TRBV3-2) and J usage is TRBJ2-5; 9 bases map to TRBD1. V lost 2 bases, J lost 7 bases, and 5 bases stayed unmatched. The CDR3 consists of 14 residues. Per germline, CDR1 LGHDT and CDR2 YNNKEL (reference sequence). The CDR3 protein is CASSQSGTGRTQYF. As DNA, the CDR3 is TGTGCCAGCAGCCAATCCGGGACAGGGAGGACCCAGTACTTC.

The chain combines TRBV5-4 with TRBJ2-2; no definite D call. Deletions cut 4 bases from V and 7 bases from J, with 17 bases between. Germline CDR1 reads SGHNT; CDR2 reads YYREEE (reference sequence). The CDR3 covers 15 residues. The CDR3 nucleotides are TGTGCCAGCAGCCAGACGGGTCAGCGCGGCGGGGAGCTGTTTTTT. It codes for CASSQTGQRGGELFF.

The CDR3 DNA follows: TGTGCCAGCAGTTACGCAGGGTTCTACGAGCAGTACTTC. Translated, it gives CASSYAGFYEQYF. The chain recombines TRBV3-1 (or the pseudogene TRBV3-2) with TRBJ2-7; weak D call: TRBD1 (5 bases). Trimming took off 6 bases at V and 3 bases at J, with 12 bases between the two ends. CDR1 and CDR2 (germline): LGHDT, YNNKEL (reference sequence). The CDR3 loop spans 13 amino acids.

The rearrangement uses TRBV6-5 and TRBJ1-2; D might be TRBD1 (5 bases). The V and J ends lost 10 bases and 3 bases respectively, with 12 bases between them. The CDR3 sequence is 12 residues long. Germline-derived CDR1 and CDR2 are MNHEY and SVGAGI. CDR3 amino acids: CATVGGDYGYTF. The CDR3 DNA reads as TGTGCCACCGTGGGAGGGGACTATGGCTACACCTTC.

V is TRBV6-1 and J is TRBJ1-5; unclear D gene. V was pared by 1 base and J by 2 bases, with 9 bases between. CDR1 MNHNS and CDR2 SASEGT come from the germline V gene. This CDR3 contains 15 residues. Written as DNA, the CDR3 is TGTGCCAGCAGTGAAGGTCAGAATGGCAATCAGCCCCAGCATTTT. Translation gives CASSEGQNGNQPQHF.

The genes are TRBV11-3 and TRBJ2-3, with D unclear. CDR3 length equals 16 residues. V was pared by 4 bases and J by 1 base, with 15 bases between. Germline V gene lookup returns CDR1 SGHNT and CDR2 YENEEA. The CDR3 DNA follows: TGTGCCAGCAGCTCCGGAATTAGCACGGGCACAGATACGCAGTATTTT. The encoded protein is CASSSGISTGTDTQYF.

The V call is TRBV5-5, the J call TRBJ2-7, with 9 positions matching TRBD2. V was clipped by 4 bases and J by 5 bases; unmatched bases: 13. CDR1 is SGHKS and CDR2 is YYEKEE in the germline V gene (reference sequence). The CDR3 is 16 amino acids. CDR3 sequence reads: CASSVVVVSGGHEQYF. The DNA of the CDR3 is TGTGCCAGCAGCGTCGTAGTGGTTAGCGGGGGACACGAGCAGTACTTC.

The chain uses TRBV12-5 and TRBJ1-6; D remains ambiguous. The CDR3 extends over 16 amino acids. The V end lost 1 base, the J end lost 0 bases, and 7 bases lay between the germline ends. CDR1 is LGHNT and CDR2 is FRNRAP in the germline V gene. The CDR3 coding sequence is TGTGCTAGTGGTTTGGGCACCCCCTCCTATAATTCACCCCTCCACTTT. Protein: CASGLGTPSYNSPLHF. The entire variable domain, with the rest obtained from reference TRBV12-5 and TRBJ1-6, is as follows: DARVTQTPRHKVTEMGQEVTMRCQPILGHNTVFWYRQTMMQGLELLAYFRNRAPLDDSGMPKDRFSAEMPDATLATLKIQPSEPRDSAVYFCASGLGTPSYNSPLHFGNGTRLTVT.

V usage is TRBV19 and J usage is TRBJ1-2; a weak D match, TRBD1 (6 bases). There are 14 residues in the CDR3. Looked up from germline, CDR1 is LNHDA and CDR2 is SQIVND (reference sequence). Between the trimmed V and J ends, which lost 7 bases and 2 bases, there was a span of 14 bases. For the CDR3, the DNA is TGTGCCAGTACCGCTCGGAGGGGGAACTATGGCTACACCTTC. Its protein is CASTARRGNYGYTF.

V is TRBV7-9 and J is TRBJ1-2; D is perhaps TRBD1 (6 bases). Germline CDR1 and CDR2: SEHNR and FQNEAQ (reference sequence). V was pared by 1 base and J by 4 bases, with 10 bases between. CDR3 length: 14 amino acids. The CDR3 here is CASSLGQGFYGYTF. For the CDR3, the DNA is TGTGCCAGCAGCTTAGGGCAGGGGTTCTATGGCTACACCTTC.

This chain links TRBV2 with TRBJ1-5, with a weak D call TRBD1 (6 bases). CDR1 SNHLY and CDR2 FYNNEI come from the germline V gene. The CDR3 length is 14 residues. V was trimmed by 2 bases and J by 5 bases, leaving 10 bases between them. The CDR3 reads CASSELQGYQPQHF. CDR3 coding DNA: TGTGCCAGCAGTGAATTGCAGGGGTATCAGCCCCAGCATTTT. The variable domain in full, completed from reference TRBV2 and TRBJ1-5, reads EPEVTQTPSHQVTQMGQEVILRCVPISNHLYFYWYRQILGQKVEFLVSFYNNEISEKSEIFDDQFSVERPDGSNFTLKIRSTKLEDSAMYFCASSELQGYQPQHFGDGTRLSIL.

The chain has TRBV27 and TRBJ1-2; D is ambiguous. CDR3 length: 13 residues. Germline-derived CDR1 and CDR2 are MNHEY and SMNVEV (reference sequence). V was shortened by 2 bases and J by 1 base, with 5 bases between the two germline ends. CDR3 nucleotide sequence: TGTGCCAGCAGTTTAGGCGGTAACTATGGCTACACCTTC. It is translated as CASSLGGNYGYTF.

This clone was counted a single time. The chain combines TRBV7-2 with TRBJ2-1, with 15 bases aligning to TRBD2. The CDR3 extends over 19 amino acids. Germline-derived CDR1 and CDR2 are SGHTA and FQGNSA. The V and J ends lost 5 bases and 7 bases, in that order; junction bases with no gene match: 15. The CDR3 loop reads CASSQGPGGGTSGGNEQFF. The CDR3 DNA is TGTGCCAGCAGCCAAGGGCCTGGCGGTGGGACTAGCGGGGGGAATGAGCAGTTCTTC.

The CDR3 reads CASSQWTGAKNSNEKLFF. CDR3 in DNA: TGTGCCAGCAGCCAGTGGACAGGGGCAAAGAACTCTAATGAAAAACTGTTTTTT. This chain uses TRBV3-1 (or the pseudogene TRBV3-2) with TRBJ1-4; the match to TRBD1 covers 9 bases. Germline V gene sequence: CDR1 LGHDT, CDR2 YNNKEL (reference sequence). CDR3 length: 18 residues. V was pared by 3 bases and J by 3 bases, with 11 bases of the junction left unmatched.